Listed below are T cell receptor beta chains from one sample, sequenced in a study of vaccination and CD4 T cells after COVID-19. Which antigens these TCRs recognize remains unknown. Via MiXCR, TCRdb re-called the PCR reads, giving one row per CDR3 protein. The data contain under 25,000 distinct CDR3 sequences, roughly three fifths of them singletons. Sequenced material: CD4+ T cells from blood, cultured in vitro, taken after SARS-CoV-2 vaccination. These receptors came from a human donor who received a COVID-19 vaccine. CDR3s leave out the opening cysteine and the closing phenylalanine or tryptophan. Fields, in order: V gene, CDR3 protein.

v_call: TRBV7-9; cdr3_aa: ASSPLSQGLVSYEQY
v_call: TRBV19; cdr3_aa: ASTLRGATNEKLF
v_call: TRBV5-1; cdr3_aa: ATRDSSDGELF
v_call: TRBV6-1; cdr3_aa: ASSPPYAGQGHTGELF
v_call: TRBV7-2; cdr3_aa: ASREGISYEQY
v_call: TRBV3-1; cdr3_aa: ASSQDYSDTQY
v_call: TRBV5-1; cdr3_aa: ASSQLGVVQETQY
v_call: TRBV9; cdr3_aa: ASSPTGGPVGELF
v_call: TRBV19; cdr3_aa: ASSPQGQPQH
v_call: TRBV19; cdr3_aa: ASSQTGKTEAF
v_call: TRBV7-9; cdr3_aa: ASSLGPTNTEAF
v_call: TRBV6-4; cdr3_aa: ASSEGSGHGTQY
v_call: TRBV20-1; cdr3_aa: SAQTGGSNQPQH
v_call: TRBV5-1; cdr3_aa: ASSPRGQARRNGYT
v_call: TRBV7-2; cdr3_aa: ASSLARRAGGQSEQF
v_call: TRBV20-1; cdr3_aa: SARSGVGDQPQH
v_call: TRBV7-8; cdr3_aa: ASSLSLAKNIQY
v_call: TRBV25-1; cdr3_aa: ASSEPGTGENEAF
v_call: TRBV25-1; cdr3_aa: ASSATGEADIQY
v_call: TRBV30; cdr3_aa: AWSHTDRLNTEAF
v_call: TRBV5-1; cdr3_aa: ASSGMTLGLGGYT
v_call: TRBV20-1; cdr3_aa: SAPRTDGNTEAF
v_call: TRBV12-3/TRBV12-4; cdr3_aa: ASSPRQGSEAF
v_call: TRBV9; cdr3_aa: ASSDRVNTEAF